The 13 T cell receptor beta chains below were found in one sample sequenced in a study of blood T cell repertoires in COVID-19. Libraries were prepared by immunoSEQ multiplex PCR; TCRdb keeps only in-frame clonotypes and omits some of them. The table has about 100,000 clones, roughly 87% seen once; the top ten hold about 6.9%. The source material was peripheral blood. The receptors derive from a man younger than 40 in a cohort sampled during active COVID-19.

This CDR3 reads CAISGAGGSYEQYF. The CDR3 region has the DNA TGTGCCATCAGTGGGGCAGGGGGCTCCTACGAGCAGTACTTC. This chain joins TRBV10-3 and TRBJ2-7, with TRBD1 matching over 7 bases. J lost 0 bases, V lost 4 bases, and 3 bases had no gene match. CDR3 size: 14 residues. The germline gives CDR1 ENHRY, CDR2 SYGVKD.

V and J are TRBV5-1 and TRBJ2-2, with 8 bases that match TRBD2. With 4 bases clipped from V and 0 bases from J, the junction kept 5 bases outside the gene matches. The CDR3 consists of 16 residues. The germline V gene has CDR1 SGHRS and CDR2 YFSETQ. CDR3 sequence: CASSREAGANTGELFF. The CDR3 DNA reads as TGCGCCAGCAGCCGGGAAGCGGGGGCGAACACCGGGGAGCTGTTTTTT.

The V call is TRBV2, the J call TRBJ1-2; 8 nucleotides align to TRBD1. Germline assignment: CDR1 SNHLY and CDR2 FYNNEI. The CDR3 runs to 14 residues. J lost 8 bases, V lost 5 bases, and 10 bases had no gene match. The CDR3 region has the DNA TGTGCCAGCAGTAAACTGCAGGGGGCGTTCGGCTACACCTTC. Amino acids: CASSKLQGAFGYTF.

The chain joins TRBV5-1 to TRBJ1-1; D perhaps matches TRBD1 (6 bases). The germline V and J ends were trimmed by 5 bases and 0 bases, with 11 bases remaining between them. The CDR3 has 14 amino acids. Germline CDR1 SGHRS, CDR2 YFSETQ. For the CDR3, the DNA is TGCGCCAGCAGTTTTGGGGGCATGAACACTGAAGCTTTCTTT. Its translation is CASSFGGMNTEAFF.

The chain recombines TRBV6-5 with TRBJ2-5; 11 bases map to TRBD2. Looked up from germline, CDR1 is MNHEY and CDR2 is SVGAGI. The J segment lost 2 bases and the V segment lost 10 bases, leaving 0 bases of the junction unmatched. This CDR3 has 12 amino acids. The CDR3: CATSGGQETQYF. The CDR3 DNA follows: TGTGCCACTAGCGGGGGGCAAGAGACCCAGTACTTC.

The chain joins TRBV2 to TRBJ1-2, with 7 positions matching TRBD1. This CDR3 is built from 17 residues. The V and J ends lost 2 bases and 0 bases, in that order; junction bases with no gene match: 9. Germline V gives CDR1 SNHLY, CDR2 FYNNEI. CDR3 sequence reads: CASSEWGQNIPNYGYTF. The CDR3 DNA is TGTGCCAGCAGTGAATGGGGACAGAATATACCTAACTATGGCTACACCTTC.

A few counts support this clone. The chain couples TRBV4-3 to TRBJ2-1; tentative D call: TRBD1 (5 bases). CDR3 size: 14 residues. Germline CDR1 reads LGHNA; CDR2 reads YSLEER. V was shortened by 1 base and J by 5 bases, with 9 bases between the two germline ends. The CDR3 spells CASSQVDRDNEQFF. The CDR3 DNA reads as TGCGCCAGCAGCCAAGTAGACAGAGACAATGAGCAGTTCTTC.

V usage is TRBV7-3 and J usage is TRBJ1-4; 7 bases are shared with TRBD1. The CDR3 is 15 residues long. CDR1 and CDR2 (germline): SGHTA, FQGTGA. Losses at the gene ends were 5 bases for V and 7 bases for J; bases not matched to a gene: 10. The CDR3 protein is CASSRIRGRSEKLFF. CDR3 sequence (DNA): TGTGCCAGCAGCAGAATCAGGGGGAGGAGTGAAAAACTGTTTTTT. Variable domain in full (rest from reference TRBV7-3 and TRBJ1-4): GAGVSQTPSNKVTEKGKYVELRCDPISGHTALYWYRQSLGQGPEFLIYFQGTGAADDSGLPNDRFFAVRPEGSVSTLKIQRTERGDSAVYLCASSRIRGRSEKLFFGSGTQLSVL.

V is TRBV30 and J is TRBJ2-1, with TRBD2 as a possible D gene (5 bases). The V end lost 4 bases, the J end lost 0 bases, and 10 bases lay between the germline ends. Germline CDR1 reads GTSNPN; CDR2 reads SVGIG (reference sequence). The CDR3 is made up of 14 amino acids. In nucleotides, the CDR3 is TGTGCCTGGATCGGGGTGCTCTCCTACAATGAGCAGTTCTTC. It is translated as CAWIGVLSYNEQFF.

The chain links TRBV7-2 to TRBJ1-2; maybe TRBD1 (5 bases). Germline CDR1 SGHTA, CDR2 FQGNSA. V dropped 1 base and J dropped 7 bases, with 10 bases sitting between them. This CDR3 is built from 13 residues. CDR3 nucleotides: TGTGCCAGCAGCTTAGTCAGGGAGGGTGGCTACACCTTC. This translates into CASSLVREGGYTF.

This rearrangement joins TRBV7-9 to TRBJ2-7, with 7 bases identical to TRBD1. The V segment lost 4 bases and the J segment 5 bases; nucleotides outside the gene matches: 8. CDR3 size: 14 residues. Germline CDR1 SEHNR, CDR2 FQNEAQ (reference sequence). The CDR3 DNA is TGTGCCAGCAGCTCCACAGGGGTGAGGCACGAGCAGTACTTC. Its protein is CASSSTGVRHEQYF.

The V gene is TRBV15, the J gene TRBJ2-5, with D possibly TRBD2 on 7 matching bases. The length of the CDR3 is 14 residues. The V gene lost 0 bases and the J gene lost 5 bases, with 10 bases spanning the gap. CDR1 LNHNV and CDR2 YYDKDF come from the germline V gene (reference sequence). CDR3 amino acids: CATSRDRGAETQYF. The CDR3 DNA sequence: TGTGCCACCAGCAGAGATCGGGGGGCGGAGACCCAGTACTTC.

The V and J genes are TRBV7-9 and TRBJ1-1; no definite D call. Germline CDR1 is SEHNR and CDR2 is FQNEAQ (reference sequence). Trimming cost V 0 bases and J 6 bases, with 14 bases left between them. The CDR3 covers 15 residues. In DNA form, the CDR3 reads TGTGCCAGCAGCTTAGCTGACACCGAGGGCGCTGAAGCTTTCTTT. Its translation: CASSLADTEGAEAFF.